A single sample gave rise to the 18 T cell receptor beta chains below, sequenced in a study of blood T cells in healthy people across ages. A second PCR, run for about 7 to 12 cycles, used a sample-barcoded 5' primer plus a J-beta primer mix. TCRdb reprocessed the 5' RACE reads with MiXCR, giving one entry per CDR3 protein. The profile shows over a million distinct CDR3 sequences, roughly 40% of them singletons. Sequenced material: blood. These receptors were taken from a woman younger than 35 in good health.

The count of this clonotype is one. This chain uses TRBV11-2 with TRBJ2-7, with no clear D. The J call may be mistaken, given a closer DNA end match to TRBJ2-5. The length of the CDR3 is 14 residues. Germline V gene lookup returns CDR1 SGHAT and CDR2 FQNNGV. CDR3 in amino acids: CASSFATSSETQYF. CDR3 nucleotide sequence: TGTGCCAGCAGCTTTGCTACATCTTCAGAGACCCAGTACTTC.

The rearrangement links TRBV7-8 to TRBJ2-7; 13 nucleotides agree with TRBD2. This CDR3 has 18 residues. Trimming took 1 base from V and 2 from J; bases not matched to a gene: 8. CDR1 SGHVS and CDR2 FQNEAQ come from the germline V gene. The CDR3 coding sequence is TGTGCCAGCAGCTTAGGGACTAGCGGGGGTCATCGAACCTACGAGCAGTACTTC. This encodes CASSLGTSGGHRTYEQYF.

This sequence joins TRBV2 and TRBJ2-7; D tentatively fits TRBD1 or TRBD2 (6 bases each). This CDR3 has 14 residues. The V gene's germline CDR1 is SNHLY and CDR2 FYNNEI. Trimming removed 8 bases from V and 0 bases from J, with 14 bases in between. CDR3 in amino acids: CASRTGAFSYEQYF. CDR3 bases: TGTGCCAGCCGGACGGGGGCGTTCTCCTACGAGCAGTACTTC.

This chain uses TRBV28 with TRBJ2-5; D gene uncertain. The CDR3 is 12 residues long. With 5 bases removed from V and 4 bases from J, the gap between germline ends came to 8 bases. Germline V lookup: CDR1 MDHEN, CDR2 SYDVKM. This CDR3 reads CASSVLSETQYF. CDR3 in DNA: TGTGCCAGCAGTGTGTTGTCAGAGACCCAGTACTTC.

This clonotype was found once. The chain employs TRBV9 and TRBJ2-2, with a weak D call TRBD2 (8 bases). The length of the CDR3 is 17 residues. CDR1 is SGDLS and CDR2 is YYNGEE in the germline V gene. Trimming removed 4 bases from V and 0 bases from J, with 16 bases in between. CDR3 bases: TGTGCCAGCAGCCCCCGGGGGGGGACAGCGAACACCGGGGAGCTGTTTTTT. Encoded protein: CASSPRGGTANTGELFF.

In its sample, this clonotype was seen a few times. This sequence joins TRBV20-1 and TRBJ1-2, with D unclear. Looked up from germline, CDR1 is DFQATT and CDR2 is SNEGSKA (reference sequence). V was cut by 4 bases and J by 6 bases, with 12 bases left in between. The CDR3 loop spans 12 amino acids. CDR3 nucleotide sequence: TGCAGTGCTATTCCTCCAAGTAATGGCTACACCTTC. This gives the protein CSAIPPSNGYTF.

The chain recombines TRBV25-1 with TRBJ2-1; D possibly corresponds to TRBD2 (5 bases). V was shortened by 7 bases and J by 0 bases, with 10 bases between the two germline ends. CDR1 MGHDK and CDR2 SYGVNS come from the germline V gene. There are 14 residues in the CDR3. DNA for the CDR3: TGTGCCAGCATAGCGCCCAGCTCCTACAATGAGCAGTTCTTC. This sequence encodes CASIAPSSYNEQFF.

Only a few counts were recorded for this clonotype. The chain joins TRBV20-1 to TRBJ1-1, with D perhaps matching TRBD1 (5 bases). V was cut by 1 base and J by 0 bases, with 15 bases left in between. This CDR3 region has 16 residues. CDR1 and CDR2 from the germline V gene are DFQATT and SNEGSKA (reference sequence). Written as DNA, the CDR3 is TGCAGTGCTAGAGTAGCAGGACAAGTACTGAACACTGAAGCTTTCTTT. Protein: CSARVAGQVLNTEAFF.

This clonotype was detected only a few times. This sequence joins TRBV20-1 and TRBJ2-5; the D gene could be TRBD1 or TRBD2 (5 bases each). The CDR3 length is 16 residues. Trimming removed 3 bases at V and 2 bases at J, with 19 bases between. CDR1 and CDR2 (germline): DFQATT, SNEGSKA (reference sequence). The CDR3 sequence is CSASSGKTRGQETQYF. Written as DNA, the CDR3 is TGCAGTGCTAGTTCGGGTAAAACGAGGGGACAAGAGACCCAGTACTTC.

This clonotype was found once. V gene TRBV5-1 combines with J gene TRBJ2-1; the D gene is possibly TRBD2 (5 bases). CDR3 length equals 14 residues. V lost 0 bases and J lost 8, with 12 bases in between. Per the germline V gene, CDR1 is SGHRS and CDR2 is YFSETQ. CDR3 coding DNA: TGCGCCAGCAGCTTGGGAGGGTACACGGATGAGCAGTTCTTC. Protein sequence: CASSLGGYTDEQFF. The variable domain in full, completed from reference TRBV5-1 and TRBJ2-1, reads KAGVTQTPRYLIKTRGQQVTLSCSPISGHRSVSWYQQTPGQGLQFLFEYFSETQRNKGNFPGRFSGRQFSNSRSEMNVSTLELGDSALYLCASSLGGYTDEQFFGPGTRLTVL.

This chain uses TRBV10-3 with TRBJ2-2; D gene ambiguous. Trimming pared 0 bases from V and 1 base from J, leaving 6 bases between. CDR1 is ENHRY, CDR2 SYGVKD, per germline. The CDR3 has 15 amino acids. The CDR3 DNA follows: TGTGCCATCAGTGAGTCGGTCCAGAACACCGGGGAGCTGTTTTTT. It translates to CAISESVQNTGELFF.

This clonotype turned up a few times. The chain carries TRBV20-1 and TRBJ2-3; D unclear. CDR3 size: 14 residues. In germline, CDR1 is DFQATT, CDR2 SNEGSKA (reference sequence). The V end lost 2 bases, the J end lost 6 bases, and 15 bases lay between the germline ends. CDR3 residues: CSARSPLKPDTQYF. CDR3 coding DNA: TGCAGTGCTAGATCCCCTCTAAAACCCGATACGCAGTATTTT.

V is TRBV27 and J is TRBJ2-3, with TRBD1 matching over 11 bases. Unmatched junction bases numbered 7, after V lost 5 bases and J lost 6 bases. The CDR3 consists of 15 residues. The germline V gene has CDR1 MNHEY and CDR2 SMNVEV (reference sequence). CDR3 coding DNA: TGTGCCAGCAGTCCCAGGGACAGGGGGAGGGATACGCAGTATTTT. Its protein product is CASSPRDRGRDTQYF.

The V and J genes are TRBV24-1 and TRBJ2-5; D is unresolved. The CDR3 extends over 16 amino acids. CDR1 KGHDR and CDR2 SFDVKD come from the germline V gene. V gave up 3 bases and J gave up 1 base, with 14 bases separating them. The CDR3 sequence is CATSDPRRAPQETQYF. The CDR3 bases are TGTGCCACCAGTGATCCACGACGGGCTCCCCAAGAGACCCAGTACTTC.

This clonotype has more than one count but fewer than ten. V and J are TRBV9 and TRBJ2-1, with TRBD2 matching over 8 bases. CDR3 size: 17 residues. Germline V gene sequence: CDR1 SGDLS, CDR2 YYNGEE. V lost 0 bases to trimming and J lost 4 bases; unmatched junction nucleotides: 9. The CDR3 reads CASSVEKALAVYNEQFF. DNA for the CDR3: TGTGCCAGCAGCGTAGAGAAGGCACTAGCGGTTTACAATGAGCAGTTCTTC.

The table lists this clonotype with a few counts. The chain couples TRBV19 to TRBJ2-3, with D unresolved. This CDR3 spans 15 amino acids. The germline V gene encodes CDR1 LNHDA and CDR2 SQIVND (reference sequence). V was pared by 3 bases and J by 0 bases, with 10 bases between. The CDR3 here is CASSIGPQSTDTQYF. CDR3 nucleotides: TGTGCCAGTAGTATCGGACCCCAAAGCACAGATACGCAGTATTTT. Drawing the rest from reference TRBV19 and TRBJ2-3, the complete variable domain is DGGITQSPKYLFRKEGQNVTLSCEQNLNHDAMYWYRQDPGQGLRLIYYSQIVNDFQKGDIAEGYSVSREKKESFPLTVTSAQKNPTAFYLCASSIGPQSTDTQYFGPGTRLTVL.

J is TRBJ1-5 and V is TRBV29-1; a possible D gene is TRBD1 (5 bases). The CDR3 has 15 residues. V lost 5 bases to trimming and J lost 4 bases, with 18 bases between them. The germline V gene has CDR1 SQVTM and CDR2 ANQGSEA. CDR3 protein: CSVLPPTEGNQPQHF. CDR3 DNA: TGCAGCGTTCTTCCCCCAACGGAGGGGAATCAGCCCCAGCATTTT.

This clonotype occurred a few times. This sequence joins TRBV20-1 and TRBJ1-2, with 7 bases aligning to TRBD1. This CDR3 comprises 12 residues. V was clipped by 4 bases and J by 4 bases; unmatched bases: 3. Germline values: CDR1 DFQATT, CDR2 SNEGSKA (reference sequence). The CDR3 protein is CSATGGPYGYTF. The CDR3 DNA sequence: TGCAGTGCTACAGGGGGACCCTATGGCTACACCTTC.